Shown below are 9 T cell receptor beta chains from a single sample sequenced in a study of molecular identifiers for immune sequencing clone quantification. TCRdb fed the PCR reads into MiXCR, producing one record per CDR3 protein. Of tens of thousands of distinct CDR3 sequences detected, 24% appear once; the ten largest clones hold 0.98%. Sequencing was performed on naive CD8+ T cells from blood, with Jurkat cell RNA spiked in. The subset here: FACS-sorted CD8+CD4-CCR7+CD45RA+ naive T cells. These receptors were collected from a human donor in good health. Some libraries in this study had Jurkat cell RNA spiked in.

This clonotype was counted ten times or more. The rearrangement uses TRBV24-1 and TRBJ2-2; 11 positions agree with TRBD1. The V gene's germline CDR1 is KGHDR and CDR2 SFDVKD. The CDR3 consists of 16 residues. After removal of 3 bases from V and 5 bases from J, the junction contained 4 bases not matched to a gene. Here the CDR3 DNA reads TGTGCCACCAGTGATGGGGACAGGGGGAAGACCGGGGAGCTGTTTTTT. This translates into CATSDGDRGKTGELFF.

This clonotype was observed at least ten times. The chain uses TRBV2 and TRBJ2-7, with D hard to call. V lost 3 bases and J lost 3, with 15 bases in between. The germline V gene has CDR1 SNHLY and CDR2 FYNNEI. The CDR3 has 15 amino acids. The CDR3 loop is CASSESRRSFYEQYF. The CDR3 nucleotides read TGTGCCAGCAGTGAGTCGCGGCGGTCCTTCTACGAGCAGTACTTC.

As to this clonotype: One junction end disagrees with the germline gene, perhaps due to a read error. The J gene is TRBJ2-7, the V gene TRBV29-1; D is possibly TRBD2 (5 bases). This CDR3 comprises 11 residues. Per germline, CDR1 SQVTM and CDR2 ANQGSEA. The CDR3 spells CSVALSYEQYF. The CDR3, as DNA: TGTAGCGTTGCGTTATCCTACGAGCAGTACTTC.

This clonotype was detected ten times or more. The CDR3 DNA follows: TGCGCCAGCAGCCACACTCCGGGACAGGGCGACAATGAGCAGTTCTTC. This encodes CASSHTPGQGDNEQFF. This chain uses TRBV4-1 with TRBJ2-1; 9 nucleotides line up with TRBD1. The CDR3 consists of 16 residues. Looked up from germline, CDR1 is MGHRA and CDR2 is YSYEKL. The V and J ends lost 3 bases and 5 bases, in that order; junction bases with no gene match: 8.

This clonotype was picked up many times. This rearrangement joins TRBV6-4 to TRBJ2-3; TRBD1 might be the D (6 bases). Germline loops: CDR1 MRHNA, CDR2 SNTAGT. Between the trimmed V and J ends, which lost 0 bases and 3 bases, there was a span of 13 bases. CDR3 length equals 16 residues. The CDR3 reads CASSDSWGRQTDTQYF. The CDR3 DNA reads as TGTGCCAGCAGTGACTCTTGGGGGCGTCAAACAGATACGCAGTATTTT.

As concerns this clonotype: No conserved phenylalanine or tryptophan ends this CDR3, so it is likely a read error. The chain carries TRBV30 and TRBJ1-1; tentative D call: TRBD1 (6 bases). Per germline, CDR1 GTSNPN and CDR2 SVGIG (reference sequence). This CDR3 spans 12 amino acids. The CDR3 protein is CAWGVGGDEAFL. In nucleotides, the CDR3 is TGTGCCTGGGGTGTAGGGGGAGATGAAGCTTTCCTT.

As for this clonotype: This may stem from a read error, because a much larger clone lies one nucleotide away. The chain carries TRBV5-1 and TRBJ2-5; D remains ambiguous. The CDR3 runs 14 residues. Germline V gene data show CDR1 as SGHRS and CDR2 as YFSETQ. The CDR3 DNA is TGCGCCAGCAGCTTGTTCGGCAACCAAGGGACCCAGTACTTC. Amino acids: CASSLFGNQGTQYF.

This clonotype was counted only a few times. A junction boundary mismatches the germline segment, possibly from a read error. The genes are TRBV29-1 and TRBJ2-7, with TRBD1 matching over 8 bases. Germline CDR1 reads SQVTM; CDR2 reads ANQGSEA. This CDR3 contains 12 residues. CDR3 DNA sequence: TGCAGCGTTGAACAGGGGGCCTACAAGCAGTACTTC. It translates to CSVEQGAYKQYF.

A word on this clonotype: This may stem from a read error, because a much larger clone lies one nucleotide away. V is TRBV2 and J is TRBJ1-1; the D is unclear. Germline lookup yields CDR1 SNHLY and CDR2 FYNNEI. The CDR3 has 11 amino acids. The CDR3 here is CAKTVNTEASF. CDR3 coding DNA: TGTGCCAAGACGGTGAACACTGAAGCTTCCTTT.